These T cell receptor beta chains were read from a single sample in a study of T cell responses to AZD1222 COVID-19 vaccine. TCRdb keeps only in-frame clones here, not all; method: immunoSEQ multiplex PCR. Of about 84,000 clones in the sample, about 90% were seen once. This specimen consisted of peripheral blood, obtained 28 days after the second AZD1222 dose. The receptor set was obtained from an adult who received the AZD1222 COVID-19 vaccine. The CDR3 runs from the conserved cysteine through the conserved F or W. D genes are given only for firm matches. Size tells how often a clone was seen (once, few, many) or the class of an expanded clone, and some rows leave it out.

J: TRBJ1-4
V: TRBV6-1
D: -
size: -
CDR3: CASSEWQATNEKLFF
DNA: TGTGCCAGCAGTGAATGGCAAGCAACTAATGAAAAACTGTTTTTT

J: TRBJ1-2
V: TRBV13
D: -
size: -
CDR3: CASSSGVRPIYGYTF
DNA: TGTGCCAGCAGCTCTGGCGTCAGGCCAATCTATGGCTACACCTTC

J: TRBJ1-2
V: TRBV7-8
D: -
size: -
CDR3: CASSPDSNYGYTF
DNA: TGTGCCAGCAGCCCAGACAGTAACTATGGCTACACCTTC

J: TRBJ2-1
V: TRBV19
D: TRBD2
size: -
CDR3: CASSIKEVAGGPIPDNEQFF
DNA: TGTGCCAGTAGTATTAAGGAGGTAGCGGGAGGGCCTATACCCGACAATGAGCAGTTCTTC

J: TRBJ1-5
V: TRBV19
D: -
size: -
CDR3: CASSIVGVSSQPQHF
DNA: TGTGCCAGTAGTATAGTCGGGGTTTCGAGTCAGCCCCAGCATTTT

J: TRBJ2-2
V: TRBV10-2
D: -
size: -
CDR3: CASSDWGAGELFF
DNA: TGCGCCAGCAGTGATTGGGGCGCCGGGGAGCTGTTTTTT

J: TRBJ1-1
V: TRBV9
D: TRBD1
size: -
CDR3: CASSAQGVAETEAFF
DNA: TGTGCCAGCAGCGCACAGGGGGTGGCAGAGACTGAAGCTTTCTTT

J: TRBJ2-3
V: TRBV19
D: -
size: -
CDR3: CASSIATGTDTQYF
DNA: TGTGCCAGTAGTATTGCTACGGGCACAGATACGCAGTATTTT

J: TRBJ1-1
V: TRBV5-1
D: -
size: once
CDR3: CASTSQKDTEAFF
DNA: TGCGCCAGCACCTCCCAGAAGGACACTGAAGCTTTCTTT

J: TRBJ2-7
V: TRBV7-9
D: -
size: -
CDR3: CASSLWVGSYEQYF
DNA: TGTGCCAGCAGCTTGTGGGTGGGTAGCTACGAGCAGTACTTC

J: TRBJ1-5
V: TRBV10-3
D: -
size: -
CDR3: CAISDPDGLNQPQHF
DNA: TGTGCCATCAGTGACCCTGACGGGCTCAATCAGCCCCAGCATTTT

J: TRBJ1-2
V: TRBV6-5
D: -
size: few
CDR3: CASSPRGTGYGYTF
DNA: TGTGCCAGCAGTCCTCGGGGCACTGGGTATGGCTACACCTTC

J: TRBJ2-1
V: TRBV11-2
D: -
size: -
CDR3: CASSLDRVREQFF
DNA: TGTGCCAGCAGCTTAGATCGGGTACGTGAGCAGTTCTTC

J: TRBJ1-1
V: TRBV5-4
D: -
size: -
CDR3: CASSLGRGQAEAFF
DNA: TGTGCCAGCAGCTTGGGCAGGGGTCAGGCTGAAGCTTTCTTT

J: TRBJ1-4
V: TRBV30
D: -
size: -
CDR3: CAWSVGFNEKLFF
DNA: TGTGCCTGGAGTGTCGGTTTTAATGAAAAACTGTTTTTT

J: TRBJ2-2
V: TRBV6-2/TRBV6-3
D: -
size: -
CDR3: CASSYSRGTGELFF
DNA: TGTGCCAGCAGTTACTCGAGGGGTACCGGGGAGCTGTTTTTT

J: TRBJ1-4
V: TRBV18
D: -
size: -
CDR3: CASSPRQGGARGSGEKLFF
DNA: TGTGCCAGCTCACCACGACAAGGCGGGGCGCGGGGAAGCGGTGAAAAACTGTTTTTT

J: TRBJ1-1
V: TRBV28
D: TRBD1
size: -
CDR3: CASRIPGQGNTEAFF
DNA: TGTGCCAGCCGTATACCGGGACAGGGGAACACTGAAGCTTTCTTT

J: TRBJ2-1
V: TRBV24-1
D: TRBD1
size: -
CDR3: CATSDPDRETPDEQFF
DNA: TGTGCCACCAGTGACCCCGACAGGGAAACTCCCGATGAGCAGTTCTTC

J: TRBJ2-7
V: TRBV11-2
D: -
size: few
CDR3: CASSSLRDRLRYEQYF
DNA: TGTGCCAGCAGCTCACTGCGGGACCGCCTGCGGTACGAGCAGTACTTC

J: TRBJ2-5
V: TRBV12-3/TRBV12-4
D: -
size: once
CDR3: CASSLTVGTQYF
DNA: TGTGCCAGCAGTTTAACAGTGGGGACCCAGTACTTC

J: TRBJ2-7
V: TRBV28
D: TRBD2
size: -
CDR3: CASRVAGERYEQYF
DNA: TGTGCCAGCAGGGTAGCGGGAGAAAGGTACGAGCAGTACTTC

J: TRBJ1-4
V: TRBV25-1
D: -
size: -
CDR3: CASLDRFNEKLFF
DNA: TGTGCCAGCCTGGACAGATTTAATGAAAAACTGTTTTTT

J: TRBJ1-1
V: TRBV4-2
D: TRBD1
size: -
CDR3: CASSQDPTGAGQAFF
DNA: TGTGCCAGCAGCCAAGATCCAACAGGGGCCGGTCAAGCTTTCTTT

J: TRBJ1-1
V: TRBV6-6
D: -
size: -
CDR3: CASNVGPVGEAFF
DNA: TGTGCCAGCAACGTCGGTCCAGTCGGTGAAGCTTTCTTT

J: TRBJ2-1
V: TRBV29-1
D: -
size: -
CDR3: CSVSGVNEQFF
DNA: TGCAGCGTTAGTGGGGTCAATGAGCAGTTCTTC

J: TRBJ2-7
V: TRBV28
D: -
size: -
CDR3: CASSLGGGGYDSYEQYF
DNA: TGTGCCAGCAGTTTAGGAGGAGGGGGCTACGACTCCTACGAGCAGTACTTC

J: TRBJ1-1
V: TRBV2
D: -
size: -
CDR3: CASSEALGAFF
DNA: TGTGCCAGCAGTGAAGCGCTGGGGGCTTTCTTT

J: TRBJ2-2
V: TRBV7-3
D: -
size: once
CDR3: CASSRGATGELFF
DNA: TGTGCCAGCAGCCGGGGGGCCACCGGGGAGCTGTTTTTT

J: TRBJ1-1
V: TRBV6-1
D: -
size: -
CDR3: CASSEYGLGMGNTEAFF
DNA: TGTGCCAGCAGTGAATATGGCCTGGGGATGGGGAACACTGAAGCTTTCTTT

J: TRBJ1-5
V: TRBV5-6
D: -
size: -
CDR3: CASSLSGAYSNQPQHF
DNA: TGTGCCAGCAGCCTGAGTGGGGCATATAGCAATCAGCCCCAGCATTTT

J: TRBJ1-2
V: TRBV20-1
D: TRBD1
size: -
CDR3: CSASDPLRGELYGYTF
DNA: TGCAGTGCTAGTGATCCGCTCAGGGGGGAGCTGTACGGCTACACCTTC

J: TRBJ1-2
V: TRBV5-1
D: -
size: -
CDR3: CASSLDGANYGYTF
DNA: TGCGCCAGCAGCTTGGACGGGGCTAACTATGGCTACACCTTC

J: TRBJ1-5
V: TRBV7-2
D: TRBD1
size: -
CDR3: CASSLGGRGLQPQHF
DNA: TGTGCCAGCAGCTTAGGGGGCAGGGGGCTTCAGCCCCAGCATTTT

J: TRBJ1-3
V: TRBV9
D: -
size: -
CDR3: CASSVTTAGNTIYF
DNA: TGTGCCAGCAGCGTAACGACAGCTGGAAACACCATATATTTT

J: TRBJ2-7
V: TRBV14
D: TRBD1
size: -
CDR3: CASSQQTGVNSYEQYF
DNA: TGTGCCAGCAGCCAACAGACAGGGGTCAACTCCTACGAGCAGTACTTC

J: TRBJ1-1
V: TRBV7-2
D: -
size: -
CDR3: CASSPWTVNEAFF
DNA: TGTGCCAGCAGCCCTTGGACAGTTAATGAAGCTTTCTTT

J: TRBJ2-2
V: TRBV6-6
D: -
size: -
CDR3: CASSPPGGELFF
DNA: TGTGCCAGCAGTCCCCCGGGCGGGGAGCTGTTTTTT

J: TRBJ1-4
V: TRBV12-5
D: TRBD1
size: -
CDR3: CASGFPSLGQENEKLFF
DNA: TGTGCTAGTGGTTTTCCCTCCCTGGGACAGGAGAATGAAAAACTGTTTTTT

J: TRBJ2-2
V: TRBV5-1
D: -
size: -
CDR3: CASSLAGDTGELFF
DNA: TGCGCCAGCAGCTTAGCAGGGGACACCGGGGAGCTGTTTTTT

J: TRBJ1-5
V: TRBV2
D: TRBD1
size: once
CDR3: CASSGQGTYQPQHF
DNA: TGTGCCAGCAGTGGACAGGGGACTTATCAGCCCCAGCATTTT